The sequence of this T cell receptor beta chain was determined in a study of cytomegalovirus exposure and HLA in healthy donors. The PCR used 60 Vbeta and 13 Jbeta primers. Using immunoSEQ multiplex PCR, the repertoire was profiled, and TCRdb retains in-frame clones only, with some absent. The data contain tens of thousands of clones, more than 75% of them singletons. This clone was observed once. Its specificity is not known. This CDR3 contains 15 residues. Germline CDR1 is LGHNA and CDR2 is YSLEER. V gave up 0 bases and J gave up 10 bases; unmatched junction bases: 6. Study observations and caveats: Indistinguishable V segments, including TRBV6-2 and TRBV6-3, were excluded. A later analysis appeared to link common viral pathogens to several of the most significant clusters. Reports indicate that TCR beta sequences accurately predicted the HLA-A and HLA-B alleles of most subjects.

This chain uses TRBV4-3 with TRBJ1-6, with 7 bases that match TRBD1. Material: PBMCs. The receptor comes from a human donor in good health. The CDR3 here is CASSQDLTGPSPLHF. The CDR3 DNA is TGCGCCAGCAGCCAAGATCTGACAGGGCCGTCACCCCTCCACTTT.